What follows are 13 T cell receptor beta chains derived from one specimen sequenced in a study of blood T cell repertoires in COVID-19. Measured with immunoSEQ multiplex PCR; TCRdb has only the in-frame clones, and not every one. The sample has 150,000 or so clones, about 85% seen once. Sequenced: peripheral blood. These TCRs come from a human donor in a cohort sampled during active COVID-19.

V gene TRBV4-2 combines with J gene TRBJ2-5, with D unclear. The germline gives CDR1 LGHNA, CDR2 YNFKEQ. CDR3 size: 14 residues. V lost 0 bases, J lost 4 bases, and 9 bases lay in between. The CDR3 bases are TGTGCCAGCAGCCAAGATCGAACCGGAGAGACCCAGTACTTC. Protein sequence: CASSQDRTGETQYF.

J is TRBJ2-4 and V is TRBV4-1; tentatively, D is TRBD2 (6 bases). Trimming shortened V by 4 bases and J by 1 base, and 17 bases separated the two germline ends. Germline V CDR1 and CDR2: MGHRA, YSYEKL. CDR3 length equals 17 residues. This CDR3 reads CASSPGVWTRAKNIQYF. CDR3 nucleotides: TGCGCCAGCAGCCCGGGGGTGTGGACAAGGGCCAAAAACATTCAGTACTTC.

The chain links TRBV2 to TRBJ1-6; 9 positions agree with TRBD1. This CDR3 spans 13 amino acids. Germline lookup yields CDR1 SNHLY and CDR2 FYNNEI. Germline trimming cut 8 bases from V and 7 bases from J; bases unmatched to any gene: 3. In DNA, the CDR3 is TGTGCCAGCCGGACAGGGGTCAATTCACCCCTCCACTTT. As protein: CASRTGVNSPLHF. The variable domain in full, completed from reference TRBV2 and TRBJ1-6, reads EPEVTQTPSHQVTQMGQEVILRCVPISNHLYFYWYRQILGQKVEFLVSFYNNEISEKSEIFDDQFSVERPDGSNFTLKIRSTKLEDSAMYFCASRTGVNSPLHFGNGTRLTVT.

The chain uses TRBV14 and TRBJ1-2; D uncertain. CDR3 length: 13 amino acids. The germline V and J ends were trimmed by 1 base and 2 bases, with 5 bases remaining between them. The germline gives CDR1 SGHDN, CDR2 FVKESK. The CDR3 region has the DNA TGTGCCAGCAGCCAAGCCGGGAACTATGGCTACACCTTC. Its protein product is CASSQAGNYGYTF. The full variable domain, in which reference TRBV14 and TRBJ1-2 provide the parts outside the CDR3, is EAGVTQFPSHSVIEKGQTVTLRCDPISGHDNLYWYRRVMGKEIKFLLHFVKESKQDESGMPNNRFLAERTGGTYSTLKVQPAELEDSGVYFCASSQAGNYGYTFGSGTRLTVV.

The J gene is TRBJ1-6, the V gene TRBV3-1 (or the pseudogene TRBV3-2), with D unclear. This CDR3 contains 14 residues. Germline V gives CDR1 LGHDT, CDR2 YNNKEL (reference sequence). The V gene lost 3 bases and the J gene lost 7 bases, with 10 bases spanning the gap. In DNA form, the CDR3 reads TGTGCCAGCAGCCAGCCGGGGTACAATTCACCCCTCCACTTT. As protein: CASSQPGYNSPLHF.

CDR3 sequence reads: CASSQTLAVGADTQYF. CDR3 nucleotides: TGTGCCAGCAGCCAAACCCTAGCGGTGGGGGCAGATACGCAGTATTTT. The V call is TRBV14, the J call TRBJ2-3; 7 bases map to TRBD2. V lost 2 bases, J lost 4 bases, and 9 bases stayed unmatched. Germline loops: CDR1 SGHDN, CDR2 FVKESK. The CDR3 has 16 amino acids.

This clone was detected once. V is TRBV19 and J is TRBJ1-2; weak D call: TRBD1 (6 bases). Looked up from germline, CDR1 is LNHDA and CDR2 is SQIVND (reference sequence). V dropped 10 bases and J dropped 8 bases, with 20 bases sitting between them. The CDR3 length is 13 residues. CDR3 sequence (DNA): TGTGCCACCCGGGCGAACCTAGGGGGAGGCTACACCTTC. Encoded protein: CATRANLGGGYTF.

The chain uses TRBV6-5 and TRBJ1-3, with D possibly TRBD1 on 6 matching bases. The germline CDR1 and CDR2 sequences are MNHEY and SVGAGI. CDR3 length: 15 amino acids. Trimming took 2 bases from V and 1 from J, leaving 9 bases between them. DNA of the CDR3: TGTGCCAGCAGTTACGCACAGGGATCTGGAAACACCATATATTTT. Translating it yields CASSYAQGSGNTIYF.

The CDR3 bases are TGTGCCAGCAGCTTGGGAGGGGGTGGCAATCAGCCCCAGCATTTT. Its translation: CASSLGGGGNQPQHF. This rearrangement joins TRBV3-1 (or the pseudogene TRBV3-2) to TRBJ1-5, with a tentative D call TRBD1 (6 bases). Trimming shortened V by 5 bases and J by 2 bases, and 13 bases separated the two germline ends. The CDR3 has 15 amino acids. Germline CDR1 LGHDT, CDR2 YNNKEL (reference sequence).

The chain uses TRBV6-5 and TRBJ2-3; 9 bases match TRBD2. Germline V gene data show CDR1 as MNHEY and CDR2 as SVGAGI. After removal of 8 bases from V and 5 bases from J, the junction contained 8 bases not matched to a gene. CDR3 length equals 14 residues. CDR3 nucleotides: TGTGCCAGCCAGACGGCGGGGGGGCAAGATACGCAGTATTTT. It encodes CASQTAGGQDTQYF.

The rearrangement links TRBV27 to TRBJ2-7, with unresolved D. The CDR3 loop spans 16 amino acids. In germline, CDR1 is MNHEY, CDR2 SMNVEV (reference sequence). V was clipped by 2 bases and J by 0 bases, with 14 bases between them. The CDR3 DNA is TGTGCCAGCAGTTTAATCGGCTCAAGGAGCTCCTACGAGCAGTACTTC. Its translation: CASSLIGSRSSYEQYF.

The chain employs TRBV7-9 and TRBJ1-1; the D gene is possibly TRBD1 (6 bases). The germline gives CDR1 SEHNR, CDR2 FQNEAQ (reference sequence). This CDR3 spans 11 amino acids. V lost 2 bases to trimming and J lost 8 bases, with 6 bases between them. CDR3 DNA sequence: TGTGCCAGCAGCTTACAGGGGGAAGCTTTCTTT. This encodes CASSLQGEAFF.

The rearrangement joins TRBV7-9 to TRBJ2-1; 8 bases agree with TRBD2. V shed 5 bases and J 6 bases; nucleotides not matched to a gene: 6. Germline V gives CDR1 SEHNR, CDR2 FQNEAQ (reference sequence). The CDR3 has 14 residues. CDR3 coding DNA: TGTGCCAGCAGCACCGCAGGGACTAGCAATGAGCAGTTCTTC. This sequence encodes CASSTAGTSNEQFF.